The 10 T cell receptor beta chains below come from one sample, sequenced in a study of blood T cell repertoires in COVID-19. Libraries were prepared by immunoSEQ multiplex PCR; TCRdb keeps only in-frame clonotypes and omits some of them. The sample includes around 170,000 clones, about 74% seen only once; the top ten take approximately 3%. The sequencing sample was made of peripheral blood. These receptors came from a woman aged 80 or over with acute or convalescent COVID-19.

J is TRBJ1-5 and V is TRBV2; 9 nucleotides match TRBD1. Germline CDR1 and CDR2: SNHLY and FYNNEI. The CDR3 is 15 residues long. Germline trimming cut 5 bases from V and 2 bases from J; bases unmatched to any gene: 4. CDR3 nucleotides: TGTGCCAGCAGTTCACAGGGGGCCGGCAATCAGCCCCAGCATTTT. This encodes CASSSQGAGNQPQHF.

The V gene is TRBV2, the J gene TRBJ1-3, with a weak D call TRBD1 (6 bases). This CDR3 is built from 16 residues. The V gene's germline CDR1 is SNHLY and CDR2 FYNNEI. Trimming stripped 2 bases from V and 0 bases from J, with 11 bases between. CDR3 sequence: CASSENAGASGNTIYF. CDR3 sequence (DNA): TGTGCCAGCAGTGAAAATGCAGGGGCCTCTGGAAACACCATATATTTT.

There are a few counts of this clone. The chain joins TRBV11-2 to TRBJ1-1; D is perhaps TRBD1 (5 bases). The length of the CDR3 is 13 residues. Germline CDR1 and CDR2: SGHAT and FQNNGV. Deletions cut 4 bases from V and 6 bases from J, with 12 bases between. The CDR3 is CASSSLTVAEAFF. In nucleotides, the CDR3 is TGTGCCAGCAGCTCCTTGACAGTGGCTGAAGCTTTCTTT.

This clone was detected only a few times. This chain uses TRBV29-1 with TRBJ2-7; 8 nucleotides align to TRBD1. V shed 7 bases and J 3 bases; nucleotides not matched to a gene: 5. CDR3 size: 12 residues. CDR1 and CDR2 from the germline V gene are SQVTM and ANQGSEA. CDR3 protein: CSARDRIYEQYF. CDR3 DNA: TGCAGCGCCCGGGACAGGATCTACGAGCAGTACTTC.

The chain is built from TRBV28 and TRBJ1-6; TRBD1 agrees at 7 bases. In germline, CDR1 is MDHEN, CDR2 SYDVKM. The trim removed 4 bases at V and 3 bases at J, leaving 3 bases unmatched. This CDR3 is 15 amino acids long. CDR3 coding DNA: TGTGCCAGCAGTTCGGGACAGAACTATAATTCACCCCTCCACTTT. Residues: CASSSGQNYNSPLHF.

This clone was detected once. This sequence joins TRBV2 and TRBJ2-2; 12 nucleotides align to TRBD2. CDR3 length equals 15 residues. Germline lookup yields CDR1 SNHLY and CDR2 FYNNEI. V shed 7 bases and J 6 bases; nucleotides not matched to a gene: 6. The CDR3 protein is CASTRLAGVAGELFF. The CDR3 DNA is TGTGCCAGCACTCGACTAGCGGGAGTTGCCGGGGAGCTGTTTTTT.

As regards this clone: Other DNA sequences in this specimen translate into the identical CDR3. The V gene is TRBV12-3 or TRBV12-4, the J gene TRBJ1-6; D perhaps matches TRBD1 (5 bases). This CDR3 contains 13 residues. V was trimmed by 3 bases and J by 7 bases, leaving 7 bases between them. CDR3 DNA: TGTGCCAGCAGTTTGGGGGGGAATTCACCCCTCCACTTT. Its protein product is CASSLGGNSPLHF.

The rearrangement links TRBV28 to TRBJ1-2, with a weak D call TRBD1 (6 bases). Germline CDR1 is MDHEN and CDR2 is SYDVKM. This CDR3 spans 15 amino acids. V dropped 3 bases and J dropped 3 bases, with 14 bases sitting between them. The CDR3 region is CASSLFAGADYGYTF. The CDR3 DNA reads TGTGCCAGCAGTTTGTTCGCGGGGGCCGACTATGGCTACACCTTC.

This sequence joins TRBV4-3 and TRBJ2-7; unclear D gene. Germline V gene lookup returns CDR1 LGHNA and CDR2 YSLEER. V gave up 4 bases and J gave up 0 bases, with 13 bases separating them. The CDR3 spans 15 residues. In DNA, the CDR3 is TGCGCCAGCAGCCTATCCTTCGACTCCTCCTACGAGCAGTACTTC. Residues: CASSLSFDSSYEQYF.

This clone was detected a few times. The CDR3 sequence is CASSLTGENIQYF. CDR3 nucleotide sequence: TGTGCCAGCAGTTTGACGGGAGAAAACATTCAGTACTTC. V is TRBV28 and J is TRBJ2-4, with D perhaps TRBD2 (6 bases). Germline V gene sequence: CDR1 MDHEN, CDR2 SYDVKM. This CDR3 contains 13 residues. V was trimmed by 3 bases and J by 5 bases, leaving 8 bases between them.